This TCR beta chain emerged from a study of blood T cells in healthy people across ages. This clonotype was seen only a few times. The length of the CDR3 is 16 residues. Germline CDR1 reads MNHEY; CDR2 reads SVGEGT. The V and J ends lost 6 bases and 1 base, in that order; junction bases with no gene match: 11. Through a sample-barcoded 5' primer and a J-beta primer mix, a second PCR was run for roughly 7 to 11 cycles. One entry per CDR3 protein, called by TCRdb with MiXCR from the 5' RACE reads. This table holds around 1,600,000 distinct CDR3 sequences, 40% to 45% found once. Sequencing was done on a sample of blood. This receptor was obtained from a woman younger than 35 in good health. V and J are TRBV6-2 or TRBV6-3 and TRBJ1-1; 7 bases are a match to TRBD1. The CDR3 region has the DNA TGTGCCAGCAGCCCTTCCGGACAGGTCGGGAACACTGAAGCTTTCTTT. This encodes CASSPSGQVGNTEAFF.